Listed below are T cell receptor beta chains from one sample, sequenced in a study of early T cells in non-severe SARS-CoV-2 infection. TCRdb redid the calling of the 5' RACE reads with MiXCR, one entry per CDR3 protein. Of around 62,000 distinct CDR3 sequences in the sample, around 11% are singletons; the top ten hold roughly 3.4%. Material for sequencing was whole blood. The receptor set was obtained from an adult who was a healthcare worker with PCR-confirmed SARS-CoV-2 infection or an uninfected control (not recorded which). Both conserved end residues are part of each CDR3. The order of the fields is J gene, D gene, clone size, V gene, CDR3 length, CDR3 DNA, CDR3 protein. A D gene is named only where the DNA matches it firmly. A clone size is listed for some rows: how often the clone was seen (once, few, many), or a class if it is expanded.

TRBJ1-1	-	many	TRBV29-1	15	TGCAGCGTTTCTTATGGCCCGGGCCTGAACACTGAAGCTTTCTTT	CSVSYGPGLNTEAFF
TRBJ1-6	TRBD1	-	TRBV4-1	14	TGCGCCAGCAGCAACCGGGACAGAGGGTCACCCCTCCACTTT	CASSNRDRGSPLHF
TRBJ1-4	-	few	TRBV30	15	TGTGCCTGGAGTGTAGGGAGAGGGACTAATGAAAAACTGTTTTTT	CAWSVGRGTNEKLFF
TRBJ2-3	TRBD2	few	TRBV11-2	17	TGTGCCAGCAGCCCCACGCGACTGAGCGGGATTACAGATACGCAGTATTTT	CASSPTRLSGITDTQYF
TRBJ2-5	TRBD2	-	TRBV29-1	12	TGCAGCGTTGACCCTAGCGGGAGCACCCAGTACTTC	CSVDPSGSTQYF
TRBJ2-3	TRBD1	few	TRBV5-4	13	TGTGCCAGCAGCTTGGCAGGGGGAGATACGCAGTATTTT	CASSLAGGDTQYF
TRBJ1-2	-	many	TRBV5-5	13	TGTGCCAGCAGTCAGAGGGGCGACTATGGCTACACCTTC	CASSQRGDYGYTF
TRBJ2-3	-	-	TRBV29-1	14	TGCAGCGTTGAGTCACGGTCTAGCACAGATACGCAGTATTTT	CSVESRSSTDTQYF
TRBJ1-1	TRBD1	few	TRBV20-1	15	TGCAGTGCTAGAGCCCCGACAGGGGGAAAGACTGAAGCTTTCTTT	CSARAPTGGKTEAFF
TRBJ1-5	-	many	TRBV12-3/TRBV12-4	14	TGTGCCAGCAGTTCGCAACAGGAGGGGCAGCCCCAGCATTTT	CASSSQQEGQPQHF
TRBJ1-1	TRBD1	few	TRBV5-4	14	TGTGCCAGCACCCGGGATTCAGGGGGAGTCAAAGCTTTCTTT	CASTRDSGGVKAFF
TRBJ2-5	TRBD1	few	TRBV7-7	14	TGTGCCAGCAGCAACGGACAGGGCACGCAGACCCAGTACTTC	CASSNGQGTQTQYF
TRBJ1-1	TRBD1	-	TRBV7-9	16	TGTGCCAGCAGCTCATTTACAGGGGAGGGGAACACTGAAGCTTTCTTT	CASSSFTGEGNTEAFF
TRBJ1-1	-	many	TRBV2	14	TGTGCCAGCAGGCCCTCCGCGGGGGGCACTGAAGCTTTCTTT	CASRPSAGGTEAFF
TRBJ1-1	-	-	TRBV29-1	13	TGCAGCGTTAACGACCGTTTGAACACTGAAGCTTTCTTT	CSVNDRLNTEAFF
TRBJ1-1	TRBD1	few	TRBV24-1	14	TGTGCCACCAGTGATGGCCAGGGGGGCGCTGAAGCTTTCTTT	CATSDGQGGAEAFF
TRBJ2-1	TRBD2	few	TRBV7-2	15	TGTGCCAGCAGCTTTACTAGCGGGAGAGGGAATGAGCAGTTCTTC	CASSFTSGRGNEQFF
TRBJ2-3	-	-	TRBV7-8	16	TGTGCCAGCAGCTTAGGAGCGGGTCCGGGGACAGATACGCAGTATTTT	CASSLGAGPGTDTQYF
TRBJ2-3	TRBD2	few	TRBV4-2	18	TGTGCCAGCAGCCAAGAAAAGGTGGCTAGCGGGGCTACAGATACGCAGTATTTT	CASSQEKVASGATDTQYF
TRBJ2-6	-	many	TRBV19	16	TGTGCCAGTAGTATGGACCGTGGGTCTGGGGCCAACGTCCTGACTTTC	CASSMDRGSGANVLTF